This TCR beta chain originates from a study of blood T cell repertoires in COVID-19. In the study overall: T cells, B-cell-depleted T cells, or PBMCs provided the cDNA or gDNA that served as material.

Sequencing used immunoSEQ multiplex PCR; TCRdb keeps in-frame clones, though not all of them. Of 250,000 to 350,000 clones in the sample, 75% to 90% were seen once. Germline CDR1 SGHTA, CDR2 FQGTGA. The CDR3 sequence is 24 residues long. Trimming removed 1 base from V and 2 bases from J, with 38 bases in between. The receptor's source is a woman in her forties or fifties who had recovered from COVID-19. This chain connects TRBV7-3 to TRBJ1-1; TRBD1 is a possible D gene (6 bases). The sequenced sample was peripheral blood. The CDR3 spells CASSLNIPFDDRFPEQGLNTEAFF. The CDR3 nucleotides read TGTGCCAGCAGCTTAAACATTCCTTTTGACGACAGGTTCCCGGAACAAGGCTTAAACACTGAAGCTTTCTTT.